What follows are 19 T cell receptor beta chains derived from one specimen sequenced in a study of CD8 T cells in Susac syndrome. The authors reverse transcribed roughly 0.5 to 1 ug RNA with random hexamers. TCRdb reprocessed the immunoSEQ multiplex PCR reads with MiXCR, giving one entry per CDR3 protein. The sample carries some 200,000 distinct CDR3 sequences, around 96% recorded once. The sample comprised CD4+ T cells from PBMCs. These receptors all come from a human donor with multiple sclerosis.

The CDR3 DNA sequence: TGTGCCACCCGCCCCGGCAACACCGGGGAGCTGTTTTTT. Translating it yields CATRPGNTGELFF. The chain couples TRBV11-2 to TRBJ2-2; the D is unclear. This CDR3 is built from 13 residues. Per the germline V gene, CDR1 is SGHAT and CDR2 is FQNNGV. Trimming removed 10 bases from V and 2 bases from J, with 11 bases in between.

The table lists this clonotype with a count of one. The rearrangement links TRBV5-1 to TRBJ2-5; D is uncertain. The CDR3 consists of 14 residues. Per germline, CDR1 SGHRS and CDR2 YFSETQ. V was pared by 1 base and J by 1 base, with 8 bases between. CDR3 DNA: TGCGCCAGCAGCTTGAAGGCAGTCCAAGAGACCCAGTACTTC. Translating gives CASSLKAVQETQYF.

Only one count was recorded for this clonotype. The chain carries TRBV3-1 and TRBJ2-1; 9 bases map to TRBD2. V was pared by 10 bases and J by 5 bases, with 9 bases of the junction left unmatched. Germline V gene lookup returns CDR1 LGHDT and CDR2 YNNKEL (reference sequence). There are 14 residues in the CDR3. The CDR3 coding sequence is TGTGCCACCCGTAGCGGGAGTGCCGACAATGAGCAGTTCTTC. Its translation is CATRSGSADNEQFF.

The chain has TRBV11-2 and TRBJ2-1; 7 nucleotides line up with TRBD1. Germline assignment: CDR1 SGHAT and CDR2 FQNNGV. V lost 5 bases to trimming and J lost 2 bases; unmatched junction nucleotides: 9. The CDR3 runs to 16 residues. The CDR3 nucleotides are TGTGCCAGCAGCCCTACACAGGGGCGGCCCTACAATGAGCAGTTCTTC. Translation: CASSPTQGRPYNEQFF.

The chain joins TRBV7-8 to TRBJ1-2; D unresolved. There are 14 residues in the CDR3. V shed 1 base and J shed 0 bases, with 6 bases lying between them. Per the germline V gene, CDR1 is SGHVS and CDR2 is FQNEAQ. The chain's CDR3 is CASSLVGPNYGYTF. Here the CDR3 DNA reads TGTGCCAGCAGCTTAGTCGGGCCTAACTATGGCTACACCTTC.

The rearrangement uses TRBV5-1 and TRBJ2-5, with D perhaps TRBD2 (5 bases). The V gene's germline CDR1 is SGHRS and CDR2 YFSETQ. V dropped 6 bases and J dropped 1 base, with 10 bases sitting between them. The length of the CDR3 is 13 residues. The chain's CDR3 is CASTPGVQETQYF. CDR3 coding DNA: TGCGCCAGCACCCCCGGGGTCCAAGAGACCCAGTACTTC.

V and J are TRBV7-9 and TRBJ1-5; weak D call: TRBD1 (6 bases). Trimming removed 5 bases at V and 10 bases at J, with 12 bases between. Looked up from germline, CDR1 is SEHNR and CDR2 is FQNEAQ (reference sequence). The CDR3 length is 12 residues. CDR3 bases: TGTGCCAGCAGCACCTTGGGACAACCCCAGCATTTT. Protein product: CASSTLGQPQHF.

V gene TRBV24-1 combines with J gene TRBJ2-5, with 7 nucleotides matching TRBD2. The CDR3 spans 14 residues. The V gene's germline CDR1 is KGHDR and CDR2 SFDVKD. V was pared by 6 bases and J by 2 bases, with 5 bases of the junction left unmatched. The CDR3 is CATSRGTTQETQYF. CDR3 coding DNA: TGTGCCACCAGTCGAGGGACTACACAAGAGACCCAGTACTTC.

The chain has TRBV20-1 and TRBJ2-7; 7 bases map to TRBD1. The germline V gene encodes CDR1 DFQATT and CDR2 SNEGSKA (reference sequence). V gave up 1 base and J gave up 7 bases; unmatched junction bases: 7. This CDR3 is built from 13 residues. This chain's CDR3 is CSARVRGQGEQYF. The CDR3 nucleotides are TGCAGTGCTAGAGTAAGGGGGCAGGGTGAGCAGTACTTC.

CDR3 loop: CSAPRGRQETQYF. CDR3 coding DNA: TGCAGTGCCCCCCGGGGGCGACAAGAGACCCAGTACTTC. V and J are TRBV20-1 and TRBJ2-5; D is perhaps TRBD1 or TRBD2 (6 bases each). Trimming left V 6 bases short and J 2 bases short, with 13 bases between. Germline assignment: CDR1 DFQATT and CDR2 SNEGSKA (reference sequence). The CDR3 has 13 residues.

This clonotype occurred a few times. The gene calls are TRBV13 and TRBJ2-1; no clear D. Germline V lookup: CDR1 PRHDT, CDR2 FYEKMQ (reference sequence). V was shortened by 3 bases and J by 8 bases, with 5 bases between the two germline ends. This CDR3 has 11 amino acids. CDR3 in DNA: TGTGCCAGCAGCTTGGGGTATGAGCAGTTCTTC. As protein: CASSLGYEQFF. The full variable domain, with the rest looked up from reference TRBV13 and TRBJ2-1, is AAGVIQSPRHLIKEKRETATLKCYPIPRHDTVYWYQQGPGQDPQFLISFYEKMQSDKGSIPDRFSAQQFSDYHSELNMSSLELGDSALYFCASSLGYEQFFGPGTRLTVL.

This chain joins TRBV20-1 and TRBJ2-1; D unresolved. V lost 3 bases to trimming and J lost 5 bases, with 14 bases between them. The CDR3 spans 14 residues. Germline lookup yields CDR1 DFQATT and CDR2 SNEGSKA (reference sequence). The CDR3 region is CSASSARNNNEQFF. In DNA form, the CDR3 reads TGCAGTGCTAGTTCGGCCAGAAATAACAATGAGCAGTTCTTC.

The chain joins TRBV7-9 to TRBJ2-3; no firm D call. The V end lost 4 bases, the J end lost 0 bases, and 8 bases lay between the germline ends. CDR1 is SEHNR and CDR2 is FQNEAQ in the germline V gene (reference sequence). The CDR3 spans 14 residues. The CDR3 coding sequence is TGTGCCAGCAGCTGGAGTACTAGCACAGATACGCAGTATTTT. Protein product: CASSWSTSTDTQYF.

This sequence joins TRBV20-1 and TRBJ2-1; TRBD1 matches at 8 bases. There are 16 residues in the CDR3. Germline CDR1 and CDR2: DFQATT and SNEGSKA (reference sequence). J gave up 4 bases and V 4 bases, and 12 bases lay outside the gene matches. CDR3 in amino acids: CSATDLGTGHYNEQFF. The CDR3 DNA reads TGCAGTGCTACCGACCTAGGGACAGGACATTACAATGAGCAGTTCTTC.

The genes are TRBV28 and TRBJ2-1, with a tentative D call TRBD2 (6 bases). Germline V gene lookup returns CDR1 MDHEN and CDR2 SYDVKM. Trimming took off 7 bases at V and 5 bases at J, with 12 bases between the two ends. The CDR3 loop spans 13 amino acids. The CDR3 loop reads CASISSVNNEQFF. DNA for the CDR3: TGTGCCAGCATCTCTAGCGTCAACAATGAGCAGTTCTTC.

The gene calls are TRBV30 and TRBJ2-2; 8 bases map to TRBD2. The CDR3 has 13 residues. Germline lookup yields CDR1 GTSNPN and CDR2 SVGIG (reference sequence). V shed 8 bases and J 2 bases; nucleotides not matched to a gene: 4. The CDR3: CAGSGDNTGELFF. For the CDR3, the DNA is TGTGCCGGTAGCGGGGACAACACCGGGGAGCTGTTTTTT.

This chain joins TRBV5-1 and TRBJ2-1; D is possibly TRBD2 (5 bases). Germline V gene data show CDR1 as SGHRS and CDR2 as YFSETQ. The CDR3 sequence is 15 residues long. Trimming removed 0 bases at V and 0 bases at J, with 7 bases between. DNA of the CDR3: TGCGCCAGCAGCTTGGCAGCGGCCTCCTACAATGAGCAGTTCTTC. It yields the protein CASSLAAASYNEQFF.

The J gene is TRBJ2-7, the V gene TRBV12-3 or TRBV12-4, with 7 positions matching TRBD1. The CDR3 has 14 amino acids. V trimming: 4 bases; J trimming: 3 bases; junction bases outside the gene matches: 6. The DNA of the CDR3 is TGTGCCAGCAGTTACAGGGGAAGGATCTACGAGCAGTACTTC. It translates to CASSYRGRIYEQYF.

This rearrangement joins TRBV30 to TRBJ1-4; the D is unclear. The CDR3 is 14 residues long. Germline CDR1 GTSNPN, CDR2 SVGIG (reference sequence). Trimming removed 0 bases at V and 4 bases at J, with 9 bases between. The CDR3 reads CAWSVRLINEKLFF. In nucleotides, the CDR3 is TGTGCCTGGAGTGTACGCCTGATTAATGAAAAACTGTTTTTT.